This TCR beta chain is from a study of regulatory T cells in long-lasting Graves disease. The CDR3 is 15 residues long. The V end lost 0 bases, the J end lost 2 bases, and 9 bases lay between the germline ends. The V gene's germline CDR1 is SGHVS and CDR2 FNYEAQ. For TCR beta, libraries came from iRepertoire HTBI primers and Arm-PCR of CDR3 regions. Each CDR3 protein gets one entry after TCRdb re-called the multiplex PCR reads with MiXCR. The sample has 450,000 to 600,000 distinct CDR3 sequences; around 15% are singletons. Time point meaning: newly diagnosed GD, antithyroid drugs for less than 3 months. RNA isolated from PBMCs was used to make the TCR library. A few counts support this clonotype. The antigen remains unidentified. Findings of the study overall: Persistent-disease Graves' patients showed less TCR diversity than new cases.

The sample was also linked to a second study, of T cells in Graves' hyperthyroidism and ophthalmopathy. As reported in that work: The study based diagnoses on clinical symptoms, serum thyroxine and TRAb, thyroid ultrasound and orbital computed tomography.

This receptor was identified in a man aged 40-49 years with Graves disease. The chain joins TRBV7-6 to TRBJ2-3; D is possibly TRBD2 (5 bases). Here the sequenced sample was peripheral blood mononuclear cells (PBMCs), taken at new diagnosis, from a patient treated with antithyroid drugs. The CDR3 DNA sequence: TGTGCCAGCAGCTTAGCTCGGCGGGTCACAGATACGCAGTATTTT. Its protein product is CASSLARRVTDTQYF.